Ten or more counts support the clone carrying this T cell receptor (beta chain). Some clones are missing from TCRdb's copy, which holds only in-frame ones; the method was immunoSEQ multiplex PCR. Altogether roughly 180,000 clones are present, about 81% being singletons, with the ten largest covering 12%. This record belongs to a study of blood T cell repertoires in COVID-19. Study details: Sites in the United States, Italy and Spain provided acute and convalescent COVID-19 samples. T cells, B-cell-depleted T cells, or PBMCs provided the cDNA or gDNA that served as material.

Seattle's enrolled individuals joined amid active infection and were then monitored longitudinally. The CDR3 covers 15 residues. CDR1 is MNHEY, CDR2 SVGAGI, per germline. The V and J ends lost 7 bases and 4 bases respectively, with 17 bases between them. The chain uses TRBV6-5 and TRBJ1-5; TRBD1 might be the D (5 bases). The material sequenced was peripheral blood. The clonotype comes from a woman of 80 years or more with COVID-19, enrolled during active disease. CDR3: CASTPVGGVNQPQHF. Here the CDR3 DNA reads TGTGCCAGCACCCCAGTAGGAGGGGTTAATCAGCCCCAGCATTTT.